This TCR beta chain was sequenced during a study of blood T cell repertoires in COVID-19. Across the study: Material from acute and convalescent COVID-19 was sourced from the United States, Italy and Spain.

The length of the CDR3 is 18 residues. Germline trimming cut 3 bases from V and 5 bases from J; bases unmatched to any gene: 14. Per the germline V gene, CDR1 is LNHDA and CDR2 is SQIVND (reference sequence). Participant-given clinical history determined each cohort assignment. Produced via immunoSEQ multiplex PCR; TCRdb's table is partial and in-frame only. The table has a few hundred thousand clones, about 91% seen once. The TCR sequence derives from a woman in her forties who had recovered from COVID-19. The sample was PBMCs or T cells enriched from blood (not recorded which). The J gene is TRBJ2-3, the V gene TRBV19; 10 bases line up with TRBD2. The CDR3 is CASSMGGGTSVVGDTQYF. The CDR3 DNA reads TGTGCCAGTAGTATGGGGGGCGGGACTAGCGTCGTCGGAGATACGCAGTATTTT.